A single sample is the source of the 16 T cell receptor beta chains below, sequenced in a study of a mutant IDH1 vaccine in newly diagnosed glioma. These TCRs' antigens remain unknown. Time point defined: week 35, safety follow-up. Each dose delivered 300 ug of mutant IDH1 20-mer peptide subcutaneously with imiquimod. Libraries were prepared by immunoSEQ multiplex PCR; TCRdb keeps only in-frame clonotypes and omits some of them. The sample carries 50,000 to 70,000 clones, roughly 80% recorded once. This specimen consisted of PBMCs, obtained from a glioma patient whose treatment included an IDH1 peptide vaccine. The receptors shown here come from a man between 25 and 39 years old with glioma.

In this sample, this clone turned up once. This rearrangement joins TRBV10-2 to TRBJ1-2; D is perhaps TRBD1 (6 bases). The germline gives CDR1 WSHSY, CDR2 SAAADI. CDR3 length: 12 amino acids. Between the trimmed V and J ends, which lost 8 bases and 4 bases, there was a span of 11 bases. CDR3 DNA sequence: TGCGCCAGCTTGAGGGGGTCCTATGGCTACACCTTC. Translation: CASLRGSYGYTF.

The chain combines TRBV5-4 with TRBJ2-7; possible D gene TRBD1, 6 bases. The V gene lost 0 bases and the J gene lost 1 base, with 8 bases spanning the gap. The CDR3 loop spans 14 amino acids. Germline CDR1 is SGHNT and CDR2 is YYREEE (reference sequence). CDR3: CASSLGGRSYEQYF. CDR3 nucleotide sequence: TGTGCCAGCAGCTTGGGGGGGCGTTCCTACGAGCAGTACTTC.

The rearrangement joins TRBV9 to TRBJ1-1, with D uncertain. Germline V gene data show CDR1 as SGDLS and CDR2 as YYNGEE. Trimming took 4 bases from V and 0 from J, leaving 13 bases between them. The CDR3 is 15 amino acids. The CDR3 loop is CASSPQSQMNTEAFF. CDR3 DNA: TGTGCCAGCAGCCCTCAATCTCAGATGAACACTGAAGCTTTCTTT. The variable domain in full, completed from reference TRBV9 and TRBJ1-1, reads DSGVTQTPKHLITATGQRVTLRCSPRSGDLSVYWYQQSLDQGLQFLIQYYNGEERAKGNILERFSAQQFPDLHSELNLSSLELGDSALYFCASSPQSQMNTEAFFGQGTRLTVV.

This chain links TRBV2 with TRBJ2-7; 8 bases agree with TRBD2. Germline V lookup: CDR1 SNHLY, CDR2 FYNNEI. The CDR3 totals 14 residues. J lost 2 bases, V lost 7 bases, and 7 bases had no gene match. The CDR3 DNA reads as TGTGCCAGCACCGGGGGGGTAGGAACCTACGAGCAGTACTTC. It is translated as CASTGGVGTYEQYF.

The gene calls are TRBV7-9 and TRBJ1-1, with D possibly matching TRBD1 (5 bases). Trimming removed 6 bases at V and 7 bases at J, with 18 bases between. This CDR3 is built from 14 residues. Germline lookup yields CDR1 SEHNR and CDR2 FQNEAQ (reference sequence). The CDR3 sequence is CASRALGGGDEAFF. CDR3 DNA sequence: TGTGCCAGCAGGGCCCTTGGGGGTGGGGATGAAGCTTTCTTT.

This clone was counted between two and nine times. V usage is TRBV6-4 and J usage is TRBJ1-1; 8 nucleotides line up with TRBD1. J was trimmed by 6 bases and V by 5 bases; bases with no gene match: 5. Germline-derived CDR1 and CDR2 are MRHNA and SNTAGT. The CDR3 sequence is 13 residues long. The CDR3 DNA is TGTGCCAGCAGTACAGGGGGGAGGGCTGAAGCTTTCTTT. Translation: CASSTGGRAEAFF.

The CDR3 nucleotides read TGCGCCAGCAGCTGGGGGACAGGGGGCGACTATGGCTACACCTTC. This codes for CASSWGTGGDYGYTF. V gene TRBV5-1 combines with J gene TRBJ1-2; 12 bases are shared with TRBD1. V trimming: 3 bases; J trimming: 3 bases; junction bases outside the gene matches: 3. Germline lookup yields CDR1 SGHRS and CDR2 YFSETQ. CDR3 length: 15 residues.

The CDR3 here is CASSSLGLAGAVRKDSYNEQFF. The CDR3, as DNA: TGTGCCAGCAGCTCACTAGGACTAGCGGGGGCCGTAAGAAAAGATTCCTACAATGAGCAGTTCTTC. This chain connects TRBV7-8 to TRBJ2-1; 13 nucleotides align to TRBD2. Trimming removed 4 bases from V and 1 base from J; junction bases left unmatched: 19. Germline lookup yields CDR1 SGHVS and CDR2 FQNEAQ. The CDR3 spans 22 residues.

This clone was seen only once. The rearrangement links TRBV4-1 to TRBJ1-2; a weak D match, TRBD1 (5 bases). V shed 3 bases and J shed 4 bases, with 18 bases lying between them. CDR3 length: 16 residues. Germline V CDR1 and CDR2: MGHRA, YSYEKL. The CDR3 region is CASSHPLYSGGYGYTF. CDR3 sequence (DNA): TGCGCCAGCAGCCATCCCCTATACAGTGGGGGCTATGGCTACACCTTC.

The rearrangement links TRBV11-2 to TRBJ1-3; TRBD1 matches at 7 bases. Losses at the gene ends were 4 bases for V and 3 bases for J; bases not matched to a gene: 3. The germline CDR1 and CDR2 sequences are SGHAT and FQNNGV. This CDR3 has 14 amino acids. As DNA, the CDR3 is TGTGCCAGCAGCTCTGACAGGGTTGGAAACACCATATATTTT. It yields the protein CASSSDRVGNTIYF.

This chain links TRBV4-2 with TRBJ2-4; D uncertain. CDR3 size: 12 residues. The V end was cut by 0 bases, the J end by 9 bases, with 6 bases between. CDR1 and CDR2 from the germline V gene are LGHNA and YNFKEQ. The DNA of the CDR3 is TGTGCCAGCAGCCAAGATCGAGTCATTCAGTACTTC. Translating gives CASSQDRVIQYF.

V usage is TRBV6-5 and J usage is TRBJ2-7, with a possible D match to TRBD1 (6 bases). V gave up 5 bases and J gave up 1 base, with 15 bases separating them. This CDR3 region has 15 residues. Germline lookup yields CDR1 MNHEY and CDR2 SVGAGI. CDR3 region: CASSHTGIGSYEQYF. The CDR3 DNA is TGTGCCAGCAGTCATACAGGGATAGGGTCCTACGAGCAGTACTTC.

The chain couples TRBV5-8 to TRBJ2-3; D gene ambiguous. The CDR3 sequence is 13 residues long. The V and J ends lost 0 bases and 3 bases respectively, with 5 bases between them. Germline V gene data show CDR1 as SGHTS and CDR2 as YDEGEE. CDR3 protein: CASSLGYTDTQYF. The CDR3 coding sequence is TGTGCCAGCAGCTTGGGCTATACAGATACGCAGTATTTT.

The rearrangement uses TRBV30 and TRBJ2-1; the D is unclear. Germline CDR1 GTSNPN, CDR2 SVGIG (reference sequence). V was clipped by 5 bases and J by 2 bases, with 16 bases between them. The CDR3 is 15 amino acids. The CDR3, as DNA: TGTGCCTGGGGTTCTGGGGTATTTGCCTACAATGAGCAGTTCTTC. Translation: CAWGSGVFAYNEQFF.

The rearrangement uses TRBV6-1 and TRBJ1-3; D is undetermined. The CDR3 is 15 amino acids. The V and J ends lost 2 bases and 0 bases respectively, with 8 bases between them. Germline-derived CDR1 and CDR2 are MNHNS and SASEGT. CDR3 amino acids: CASSERMLSGNTIYF. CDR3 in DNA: TGTGCCAGCAGTGAAAGGATGCTCTCTGGAAACACCATATATTTT.

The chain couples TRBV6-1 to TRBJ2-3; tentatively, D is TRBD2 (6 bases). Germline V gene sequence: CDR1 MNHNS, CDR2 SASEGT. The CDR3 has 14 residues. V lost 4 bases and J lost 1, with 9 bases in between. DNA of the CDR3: TGTGCCAGCAGTGCGGGACTCCGCACAGATACGCAGTATTTT. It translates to CASSAGLRTDTQYF.